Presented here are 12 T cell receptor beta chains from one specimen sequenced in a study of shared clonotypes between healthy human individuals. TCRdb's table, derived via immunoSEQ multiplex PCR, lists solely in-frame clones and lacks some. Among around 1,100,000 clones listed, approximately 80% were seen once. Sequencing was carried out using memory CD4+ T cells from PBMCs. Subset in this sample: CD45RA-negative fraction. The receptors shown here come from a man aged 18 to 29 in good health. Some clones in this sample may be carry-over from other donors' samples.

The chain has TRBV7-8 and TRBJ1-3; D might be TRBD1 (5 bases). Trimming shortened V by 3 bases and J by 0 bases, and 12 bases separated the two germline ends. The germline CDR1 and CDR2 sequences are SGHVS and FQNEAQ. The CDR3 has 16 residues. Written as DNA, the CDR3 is TGTGCCAGCAGCTTTGAGGGACGGAGCTCTGGAAACACCATATATTTT. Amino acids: CASSFEGRSSGNTIYF.

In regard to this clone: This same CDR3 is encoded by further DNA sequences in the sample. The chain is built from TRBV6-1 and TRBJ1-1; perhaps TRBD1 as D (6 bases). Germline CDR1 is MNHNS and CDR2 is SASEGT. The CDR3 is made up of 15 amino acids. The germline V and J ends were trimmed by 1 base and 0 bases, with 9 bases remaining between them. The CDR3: CASSEGQGMNTEAFF. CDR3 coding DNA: TGTGCCAGCAGTGAAGGCCAGGGGATGAACACTGAAGCTTTCTTT.

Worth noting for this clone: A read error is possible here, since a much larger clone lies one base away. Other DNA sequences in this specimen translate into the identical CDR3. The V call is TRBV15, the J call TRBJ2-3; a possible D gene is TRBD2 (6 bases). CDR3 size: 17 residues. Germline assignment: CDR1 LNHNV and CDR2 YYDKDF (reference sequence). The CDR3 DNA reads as TGTGCCACTAGCAGAGATCATAGCGGAGCCTACACAGATACGCAGTATTTT. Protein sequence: CATSRDHSGAYTDTQYF.

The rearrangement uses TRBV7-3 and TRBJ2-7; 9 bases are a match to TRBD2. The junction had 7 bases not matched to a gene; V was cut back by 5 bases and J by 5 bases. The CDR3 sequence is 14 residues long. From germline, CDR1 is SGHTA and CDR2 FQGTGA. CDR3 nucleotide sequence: TGTGCCAGCAGCCTTAGCGGGAGTACCCACGAGCAGTACTTC. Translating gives CASSLSGSTHEQYF.

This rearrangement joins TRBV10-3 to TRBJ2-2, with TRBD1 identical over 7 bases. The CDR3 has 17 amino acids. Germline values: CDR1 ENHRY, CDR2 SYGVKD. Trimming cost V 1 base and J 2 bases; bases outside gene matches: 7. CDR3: CAISEWRQGDNTGELFF. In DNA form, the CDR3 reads TGTGCCATCAGTGAGTGGAGACAGGGTGACAACACCGGGGAGCTGTTTTTT.

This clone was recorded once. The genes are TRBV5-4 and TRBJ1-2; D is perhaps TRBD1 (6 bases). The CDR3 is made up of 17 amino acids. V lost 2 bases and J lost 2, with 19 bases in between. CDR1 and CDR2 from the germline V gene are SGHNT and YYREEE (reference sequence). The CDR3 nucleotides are TGTGCCAGCAGCTTCGGAGGGGGGGCAGCCCAAAACTATGGCTACACCTTC. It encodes CASSFGGGAAQNYGYTF. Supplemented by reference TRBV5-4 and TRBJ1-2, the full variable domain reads ETGVTQSPTHLIKTRGQQVTLRCSSQSGHNTVSWYQQALGQGPQFIFQYYREEENGRGNFPPRFSGLQFPNYSSELNVNALELDDSALYLCASSFGGGAAQNYGYTFGSGTRLTVV.

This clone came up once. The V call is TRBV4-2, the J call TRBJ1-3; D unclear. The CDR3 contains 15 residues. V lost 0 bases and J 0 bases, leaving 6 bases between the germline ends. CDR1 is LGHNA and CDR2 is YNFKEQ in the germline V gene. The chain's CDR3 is CASSQEPTSGNTIYF. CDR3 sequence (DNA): TGTGCCAGCAGCCAAGAACCCACCTCTGGAAACACCATATATTTT.

CDR3 residues: CASSFSAGGYSYNEQFF. Here the CDR3 DNA reads TGCGCCAGCAGCTTCTCGGCGGGAGGTTACTCCTACAATGAGCAGTTCTTC. This chain connects TRBV5-1 to TRBJ2-1; TRBD2 aligns across 8 bases. This CDR3 comprises 17 residues. The ends lost 2 bases at V and 0 bases at J; junction bases unmatched: 7. Germline CDR1 reads SGHRS; CDR2 reads YFSETQ.

The CDR3 sequence: CASRQGSSYEQYF. Written as DNA, the CDR3 is TGTGCCAGCAGACAGGGTAGCTCCTACGAGCAGTACTTC. The gene calls are TRBV28 and TRBJ2-7, with D maybe TRBD1 (6 bases). Germline lookup yields CDR1 MDHEN and CDR2 SYDVKM. This CDR3 region has 13 residues. The V end was cut by 6 bases, the J end by 0 bases, with 9 bases between.

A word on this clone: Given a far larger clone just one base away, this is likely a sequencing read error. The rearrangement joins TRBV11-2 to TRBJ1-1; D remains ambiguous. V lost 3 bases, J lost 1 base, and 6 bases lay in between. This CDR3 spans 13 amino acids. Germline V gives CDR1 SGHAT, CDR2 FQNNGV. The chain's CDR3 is CASSFIENTEAFF. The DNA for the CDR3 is TGTGCCAGCAGCTTTATAGAGAACACTGAAGCTTTCTTT.

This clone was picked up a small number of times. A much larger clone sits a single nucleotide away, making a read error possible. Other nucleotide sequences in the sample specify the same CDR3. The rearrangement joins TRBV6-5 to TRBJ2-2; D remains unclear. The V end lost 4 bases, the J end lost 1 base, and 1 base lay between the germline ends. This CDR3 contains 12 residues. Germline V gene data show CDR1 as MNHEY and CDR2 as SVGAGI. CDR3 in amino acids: CASSLNTGELFF. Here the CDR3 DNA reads TGTGCCAGCAGTTTGAACACCGGGGAGCTGTTTTTT.

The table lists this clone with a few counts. The CDR3 sequence: CASSIEAGPWPQHF. The CDR3 DNA follows: TGTGCCAGTAGTATAGAGGCAGGGCCATGGCCCCAGCATTTT. The rearrangement joins TRBV19 to TRBJ1-5; the D gene is possibly TRBD1 (5 bases). The germline V and J ends were trimmed by 0 bases and 9 bases, with 12 bases remaining between them. CDR3 length: 14 residues. Per germline, CDR1 LNHDA and CDR2 SQIVND (reference sequence).